This entry is about one T cell receptor (beta chain). Antigen: not known. The sample comes from a study of cytomegalovirus exposure and HLA in healthy donors. CDR3 length equals 18 residues. The V gene's germline CDR1 is LGHNA and CDR2 YSLEER. V lost 0 bases and J lost 0; bases outside the gene matches: 7. PCR primers comprised 60 Vbeta and 13 Jbeta primers. Assay: immunoSEQ multiplex PCR; the TCRdb copy retains only in-frame clones and omits some. Of tens of thousands of clones in the sample, 70% to 85% were seen once. Sampled while nominally healthy, donors likely had unrecorded immune exposures. Findings of the study overall: The study labeled 180 or so TCR beta chains cytomegalovirus-associated.

The TCR comes from a man aged 35-49 years in good health and CMV-seropositive. Sequencing input: PBMCs. The chain joins TRBV4-3 to TRBJ2-3, with 9 positions matching TRBD1. CDR3 nucleotides: TGCGCCAGCAGCCAAGATCTGGGGACAGGGTGGAGCACAGATACGCAGTATTTT. This codes for CASSQDLGTGWSTDTQYF.